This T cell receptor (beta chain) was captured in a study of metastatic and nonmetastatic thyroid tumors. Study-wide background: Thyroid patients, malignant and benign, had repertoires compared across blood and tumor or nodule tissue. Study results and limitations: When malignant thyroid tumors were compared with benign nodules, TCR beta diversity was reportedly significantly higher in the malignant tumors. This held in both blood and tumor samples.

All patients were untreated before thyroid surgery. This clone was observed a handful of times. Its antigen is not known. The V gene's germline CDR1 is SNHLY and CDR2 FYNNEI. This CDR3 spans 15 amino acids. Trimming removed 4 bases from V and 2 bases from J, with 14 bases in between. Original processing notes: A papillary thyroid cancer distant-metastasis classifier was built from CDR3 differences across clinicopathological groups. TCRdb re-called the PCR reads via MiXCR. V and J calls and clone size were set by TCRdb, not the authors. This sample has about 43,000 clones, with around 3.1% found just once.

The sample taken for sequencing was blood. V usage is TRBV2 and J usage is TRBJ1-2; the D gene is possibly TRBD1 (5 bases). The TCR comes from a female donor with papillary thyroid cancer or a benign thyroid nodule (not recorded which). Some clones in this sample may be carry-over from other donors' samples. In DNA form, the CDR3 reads TGTGCCAGCAGTGGGGGGTTCTCGGAAAACTATGGCTACACCTTC. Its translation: CASSGGFSENYGYTF.